This T cell receptor (beta chain) was captured by sequencing in a study of control samples from healthy donors and cancer patients. TCRdb's table, derived via immunoSEQ multiplex PCR, lists solely in-frame clones and lacks some. This table has 100,000 to 150,000 clones, 80% to 90% appearing once. V gave up 3 bases and J gave up 2 bases; unmatched junction bases: 11. Germline V gives CDR1 KGHDR, CDR2 SFDVKD. The CDR3 consists of 19 residues. In its sample, this clone was seen once. This chain uses TRBV24-1 with TRBJ2-3; the match to TRBD1 covers 12 bases. This receptor was identified in a middle-aged man in good health. Input material: blood. The CDR3 DNA is TGTGCCACCAGTGATCCCCAGAGGGACAGGGGGCCTCTCACAGATACGCAGTATTTT. Its protein product is CATSDPQRDRGPLTDTQYF.